This note documents a single T cell receptor beta chain sequence. Treatment specified: randomized to nivolumab then ipilimumab (arm A) or the reverse (arm B). No patient had prior DNA-damaging chemotherapy. PBMC sorting kept live CD3+CD8+ cells without CD19 or CD56. V was shortened by 3 bases and J by 5 bases, with 14 bases between the two germline ends. Germline lookup yields CDR1 LNHDA and CDR2 SQIVND (reference sequence). This CDR3 is built from 14 residues. The data were taken from a study of sequential checkpoint blockade in melanoma. Overall study context: Randomization was 1:1 between first-line nivolumab→ipilimumab and ipilimumab→nivolumab. Each arm's sequence ended with maintenance nivolumab.

The data were produced by immunoSEQ multiplex PCR, yet TCRdb's version contains in-frame clones alone and is incomplete. The table records tens of thousands of clones, 80% of them present only once. The clonotype was recovered from a human donor with melanoma. This rearrangement joins TRBV19 to TRBJ2-7; D may be TRBD2 (6 bases). The sequencing used CD8+ T cells sorted from blood (inferred from file names), collected from a patient given nivolumab and ipilimumab in sequence. The CDR3 DNA reads TGTGCCAGTAGTATTGGCGGGACGGGTAACGAGCAGTACTTC. This gives the protein CASSIGGTGNEQYF.